The 30 T cell receptor beta chains given below trace back to one sample, sequenced in a study of blood T cell repertoires in COVID-19. Sequencing was performed with immunoSEQ multiplex PCR; in TCRdb, only in-frame clones are kept and a portion is missing. Of about 150,000 clones in the sample, about 90% were seen once. The sequenced sample consisted of PBMCs or T cells enriched from blood (not recorded which). The receptor source for this set is a woman aged 45-60 years who had recovered from COVID-19.

The J gene is TRBJ2-1, the V gene TRBV10-3, with a tentative D call TRBD1 (6 bases). In germline, CDR1 is ENHRY, CDR2 SYGVKD. This CDR3 is built from 13 residues. V lost 7 bases, J lost 4 bases, and 11 bases lay in between. CDR3 amino acids: CAIKRQDYNEQFF. CDR3 nucleotide sequence: TGTGCCATCAAGAGACAGGATTACAATGAGCAGTTCTTC.

This rearrangement joins TRBV24-1 to TRBJ1-1, with D perhaps TRBD1 (5 bases). Germline loops: CDR1 KGHDR, CDR2 SFDVKD. Trimming cost V 6 bases and J 1 base, with 8 bases left between them. The CDR3 totals 13 residues. The CDR3, as DNA: TGTGCCACCAGTCCCAGGGAGAACACTGAAGCTTTCTTT. This codes for CATSPRENTEAFF.

The chain has TRBV9 and TRBJ1-1; 7 bases are shared with TRBD1. Per germline, CDR1 SGDLS and CDR2 YYNGEE. With 4 bases clipped from V and 1 base from J, the junction kept 1 base outside the gene matches. The CDR3 extends over 13 amino acids. The CDR3 nucleotides read TGTGCCAGCAGCTACAGGGGGAACACTGAAGCTTTCTTT. This gives the protein CASSYRGNTEAFF.

This clone turned up a few times. This chain joins TRBV12-3 or TRBV12-4 and TRBJ1-1, with a possible D match to TRBD1 (5 bases). Trimming left V 7 bases short and J 4 bases short, with 13 bases between. This CDR3 is 13 amino acids long. CDR3 DNA: TGTGCCAGCAAAAAGGGGCAGGGCACTGAAGCTTTCTTT. Its protein is CASKKGQGTEAFF.

This clone came up once. V usage is TRBV25-1 and J usage is TRBJ2-1; TRBD1 matches at 7 bases. With 1 base clipped from V and 6 bases from J, the junction kept 3 bases outside the gene matches. Looked up from germline, CDR1 is MGHDK and CDR2 is SYGVNS. CDR3 length: 14 amino acids. CDR3 DNA sequence: TGTGCCAGCAGTGAATTGGGGACAGCCAATGAGCAGTTCTTC. Its protein is CASSELGTANEQFF.

This chain links TRBV7-9 with TRBJ1-2, with 8 positions matching TRBD1. Germline V gene sequence: CDR1 SEHNR, CDR2 FQNEAQ (reference sequence). Losses at the gene ends were 2 bases for V and 4 bases for J; bases not matched to a gene: 6. This CDR3 comprises 15 residues. CDR3 in DNA: TGTGCCAGCAGCTTATCGGTGACAGGGGTCTATGGCTACACCTTC. It translates to CASSLSVTGVYGYTF.

The chain recombines TRBV18 with TRBJ2-1, with 7 positions matching TRBD2. From germline, CDR1 is KGHSH and CDR2 LQKENI. This CDR3 region has 15 residues. V trimming: 6 bases; J trimming: 9 bases; junction bases outside the gene matches: 14. The CDR3 DNA is TGTGCCAGCTCGCCCGACAGCGGGACTCTGAGTGAGCAGTTCTTC. Encoded protein: CASSPDSGTLSEQFF.

This clone came up a few times. The chain joins TRBV6-5 to TRBJ1-4; D not resolved. The germline CDR1 and CDR2 sequences are MNHEY and SVGAGI. Trimming took 8 bases from V and 0 from J, leaving 13 bases between them. The CDR3 loop spans 15 amino acids. The CDR3, as DNA: TGTGCCAGCCGCGGAGGACCTGCAACTAATGAAAAACTGTTTTTT. Translation gives CASRGGPATNEKLFF.

The rearrangement joins TRBV11-2 to TRBJ2-7; weak D call: TRBD2 (5 bases). The germline V gene has CDR1 SGHAT and CDR2 FQNNGV. Trimming removed 0 bases from V and 3 bases from J, with 27 bases in between. CDR3 size: 20 residues. The CDR3 DNA reads TGTGCCAGCAGCTTAGAGGTGGCCGGACTCCGCGTCGACCAACACTACGAGCAGTACTTC. The encoded protein is CASSLEVAGLRVDQHYEQYF.

V usage is TRBV10-1 and J usage is TRBJ2-1; tentative D call: TRBD2 (6 bases). The CDR3 has 14 residues. Trimming took 3 bases from V and 8 from J, leaving 14 bases between them. Germline CDR1 is WNHNN and CDR2 is SYGVQD (reference sequence). The CDR3 spells CASSDGGVPDEQFF. The CDR3 DNA sequence: TGCGCCAGCAGTGACGGAGGGGTCCCGGATGAGCAGTTCTTC.

The chain couples TRBV7-2 to TRBJ1-2; the D gene is possibly TRBD1 (6 bases). CDR3 length equals 17 residues. V was cut by 5 bases and J by 5 bases, with 24 bases left in between. Looked up from germline, CDR1 is SGHTA and CDR2 is FQGNSA. CDR3 in amino acids: CASSPPGGARDAYGYTF. CDR3 sequence (DNA): TGTGCCAGCAGCCCCCCGGGGGGGGCCCGAGACGCTTATGGCTACACCTTC.

This chain uses TRBV3-1 (or the pseudogene TRBV3-2) with TRBJ2-1; 8 bases match TRBD2. This CDR3 has 15 residues. V shed 2 bases, J shed 7 bases, and the junction held 7 bases outside the gene matches. Germline CDR1 LGHDT, CDR2 YNNKEL (reference sequence). CDR3 sequence (DNA): TGTGCCAGCAGCCAACGGGGCGGGAGGAGTAATGAGCAGTTCTTC. Encoded protein: CASSQRGGRSNEQFF.

V usage is TRBV3-1 (or the pseudogene TRBV3-2) and J usage is TRBJ2-3, with 9 bases aligning to TRBD1. Germline V gene data show CDR1 as LGHDT and CDR2 as YNNKEL (reference sequence). V dropped 4 bases and J dropped 0; count of bases not matched to a gene: 5. There are 16 residues in the CDR3. The CDR3 coding sequence is TGTGCCAGCAGCCGAGGGACAGGGATTAGCACAGATACGCAGTATTTT. Amino acid sequence: CASSRGTGISTDTQYF.

The rearrangement uses TRBV6-5 and TRBJ1-1; a weak D match, TRBD1 (5 bases). This CDR3 has 14 residues. V lost 4 bases to trimming and J lost 3 bases, with 12 bases between them. CDR1 MNHEY and CDR2 SVGAGI come from the germline V gene. The CDR3 here is CASSLTWGDTEAFF. CDR3 DNA sequence: TGTGCCAGCAGTTTGACCTGGGGGGACACTGAAGCTTTCTTT.

J is TRBJ2-1 and V is TRBV9; 8 nucleotides agree with TRBD1. The CDR3 totals 21 residues. The trim removed 0 bases at V and 2 bases at J, leaving 19 bases unmatched. The germline V gene encodes CDR1 SGDLS and CDR2 YYNGEE. CDR3 residues: CASSVGGAAGGSRVTYNEQFF. CDR3 coding DNA: TGTGCCAGCAGCGTAGGAGGGGCTGCAGGGGGCTCGAGGGTGACCTACAATGAGCAGTTCTTC.

The DNA of the CDR3 is TGTGCCAGCAGTTTAGGGGGTACAGGGTACAATGAGCAGTTCTTC. It translates to CASSLGGTGYNEQFF. J is TRBJ2-1 and V is TRBV28, with D perhaps matching TRBD1 (6 bases). Germline V gene lookup returns CDR1 MDHEN and CDR2 SYDVKM. The CDR3 spans 15 residues. V lost 2 bases to trimming and J lost 4 bases, with 12 bases between them.

The rearrangement joins TRBV9 to TRBJ1-5; a possible D gene is TRBD1 (5 bases). Trimming pared 0 bases from V and 5 bases from J, leaving 9 bases between. The germline gives CDR1 SGDLS, CDR2 YYNGEE. CDR3 size: 14 residues. CDR3 region: CASSVGQGDQPQHF. In DNA form, the CDR3 reads TGTGCCAGCAGCGTAGGCCAGGGCGATCAGCCCCAGCATTTT. Combining the CDR3 with reference TRBV9 and TRBJ1-5 gives the whole variable domain DSGVTQTPKHLITATGQRVTLRCSPRSGDLSVYWYQQSLDQGLQFLIQYYNGEERAKGNILERFSAQQFPDLHSELNLSSLELGDSALYFCASSVGQGDQPQHFGDGTRLSIL.

In its sample, this clone was seen once. The chain couples TRBV18 to TRBJ2-7; 12 bases match TRBD1. V lost 4 bases and J lost 7; bases outside the gene matches: 8. This CDR3 is built from 15 residues. Germline V CDR1 and CDR2: KGHSH, LQKENI. This chain's CDR3 is CASSLTGTGGREQYF. The CDR3 region has the DNA TGTGCCAGCTCACTCACCGGGACAGGGGGCAGGGAGCAGTACTTC.

The J gene is TRBJ2-1, the V gene TRBV18, with a tentative D call TRBD1 (6 bases). Deletions cut 3 bases from V and 4 bases from J, with 16 bases between. CDR3 size: 16 residues. CDR1 KGHSH and CDR2 LQKENI come from the germline V gene. The CDR3 DNA follows: TGTGCCAGCTCACCGCCTACAGGGACCATTTACAATGAGCAGTTCTTC. Its translation is CASSPPTGTIYNEQFF.

This chain links TRBV27 with TRBJ1-5; D not certain. The CDR3 covers 14 residues. Trimming stripped 5 bases from V and 0 bases from J, with 8 bases between. Germline assignment: CDR1 MNHEY and CDR2 SMNVEV (reference sequence). The CDR3 nucleotides read TGTGCCAGCAGTCCCGTGAGTAGCAATCAGCCCCAGCATTTT. The encoded protein is CASSPVSSNQPQHF.

This chain joins TRBV7-9 and TRBJ2-1; TRBD1 might be the D (7 bases). The CDR3 contains 15 residues. V lost 5 bases to trimming and J lost 7 bases, with 18 bases between them. CDR1 SEHNR and CDR2 FQNEAQ come from the germline V gene (reference sequence). CDR3 bases: TGTGCCAGCAGCAATAAGACAGGGAGGCGGAATGAGCAGTTCTTC. It specifies CASSNKTGRRNEQFF.

The rearrangement uses TRBV30 and TRBJ2-3; D is unclear. V dropped 2 bases and J dropped 6 bases, with 9 bases sitting between them. This CDR3 spans 12 amino acids. From germline, CDR1 is GTSNPN and CDR2 SVGIG (reference sequence). The CDR3 here is CAWSLVPDTQYF. Written as DNA, the CDR3 is TGTGCCTGGAGTCTAGTACCGGATACGCAGTATTTT.

The chain couples TRBV10-3 to TRBJ2-7; possibly TRBD1 for D (6 bases). Germline lookup yields CDR1 ENHRY and CDR2 SYGVKD. The CDR3 consists of 13 residues. V shed 10 bases and J shed 3 bases, with 16 bases lying between them. In DNA, the CDR3 is TGTGCCACCAAGGACAGCACTTACTACGAGCAGTACTTC. Its translation is CATKDSTYYEQYF.

V usage is TRBV11-2 and J usage is TRBJ2-5; D remains unclear. CDR1 is SGHAT and CDR2 is FQNNGV in the germline V gene. The CDR3 covers 15 residues. Deletions cut 2 bases from V and 1 base from J, with 11 bases between. This CDR3 is CASSLSGQPQETQYF. DNA of the CDR3: TGTGCCAGCAGCTTATCAGGTCAGCCCCAAGAGACCCAGTACTTC.

The V and J genes are TRBV14 and TRBJ1-2, with 7 bases fitting TRBD1. The CDR3 covers 15 residues. The V and J ends lost 5 bases and 7 bases, in that order; junction bases with no gene match: 13. The germline V gene has CDR1 SGHDN and CDR2 FVKESK. In nucleotides, the CDR3 is TGTGCCAGCAGCGCCCGAACAGGGGACATAGCTGGCTACACCTTC. The encoded protein is CASSARTGDIAGYTF.

This sequence joins TRBV18 and TRBJ1-2; D not resolved. The V and J ends lost 1 base and 2 bases respectively, with 8 bases between them. The CDR3 covers 14 residues. Germline loops: CDR1 KGHSH, CDR2 LQKENI. The CDR3 loop is CASSPQEVNYGYTF. The CDR3 region has the DNA TGTGCCAGCTCACCACAGGAGGTGAACTATGGCTACACCTTC.

This clone was seen once. V gene TRBV6-1 combines with J gene TRBJ2-1, with TRBD1 matching over 12 bases. Germline V CDR1 and CDR2: MNHNS, SASEGT. The CDR3 sequence is 15 residues long. V lost 1 base, J lost 6 bases, and 1 base stayed unmatched. CDR3 bases: TGTGCCAGCAGTGAAGTGGGACAGGGGGCCAATGAGCAGTTCTTC. Translating gives CASSEVGQGANEQFF.

The V and J genes are TRBV6-5 and TRBJ1-2; D perhaps matches TRBD1 (6 bases). Germline V lookup: CDR1 MNHEY, CDR2 SVGAGI. This CDR3 region has 15 residues. V lost 3 bases and J 4 bases, leaving 15 bases between the germline ends. CDR3 region: CASSYLSDRSYGYTF. The DNA for the CDR3 is TGTGCCAGCAGTTATCTCTCGGACAGATCCTATGGCTACACCTTC.

The table lists this clone with a few counts. The gene calls are TRBV7-9 and TRBJ1-3; D is unresolved. The CDR3 totals 15 residues. Trimming cost V 1 base and J 0 bases, with 7 bases left between them. Germline V gene lookup returns CDR1 SEHNR and CDR2 FQNEAQ (reference sequence). CDR3 loop: CASSLVTASGNTIYF. In DNA, the CDR3 is TGTGCCAGCAGCTTAGTCACAGCCTCTGGAAACACCATATATTTT.

V is TRBV27 and J is TRBJ2-1; a weak D match, TRBD2 (7 bases). The CDR3 spans 17 residues. V lost 2 bases, J lost 11 bases, and 25 bases lay in between. Germline V gene data show CDR1 as MNHEY and CDR2 as SMNVEV (reference sequence). CDR3 nucleotide sequence: TGTGCCAGCAGTTTAAGGTGGCCAGGGGCTAGCGGAGCTAAGCAGTTCTTC. Its protein product is CASSLRWPGASGAKQFF.